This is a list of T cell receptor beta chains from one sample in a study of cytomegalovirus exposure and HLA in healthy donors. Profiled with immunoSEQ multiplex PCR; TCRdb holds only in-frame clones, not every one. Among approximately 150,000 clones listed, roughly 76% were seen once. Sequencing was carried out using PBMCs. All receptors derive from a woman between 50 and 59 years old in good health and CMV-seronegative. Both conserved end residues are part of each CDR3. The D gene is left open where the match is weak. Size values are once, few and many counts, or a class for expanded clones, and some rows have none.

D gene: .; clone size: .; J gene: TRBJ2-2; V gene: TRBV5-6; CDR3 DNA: TGTGCCAGCAGCTTGCGGGGGAACACCGGGGAGCTGTTTTTT; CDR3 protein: CASSLRGNTGELFF
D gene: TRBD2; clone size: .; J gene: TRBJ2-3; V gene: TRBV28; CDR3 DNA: TGTGCCAGCAGTCGACTAGCGTTAAAGTTCCCCTCATCTTATTCTCACACAGATACGCAGTATTTT; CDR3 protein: CASSRLALKFPSSYSHTDTQYF
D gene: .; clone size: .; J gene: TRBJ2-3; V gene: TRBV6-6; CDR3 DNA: TGTGCCAGCAGCTCTCGGGACAAGCTCCCACAAAATACGCAGTATTTT; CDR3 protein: CASSSRDKLPQNTQYF
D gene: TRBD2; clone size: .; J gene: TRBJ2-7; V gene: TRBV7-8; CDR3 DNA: TGTGCCAGCCTCCCGGCTAGCGGGAACTACGAGCAGTACTTC; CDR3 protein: CASLPASGNYEQYF
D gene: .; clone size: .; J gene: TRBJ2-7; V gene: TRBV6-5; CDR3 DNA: TGTGCCAGCACGGGGTCGGGAAACGAGCAGTACTTC; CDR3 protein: CASTGSGNEQYF
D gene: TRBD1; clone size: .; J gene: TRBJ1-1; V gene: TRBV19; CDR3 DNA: TGTGCCAGTAGTCAACCCGGGACAGGGGGGACTGAAGCTTTCTTT; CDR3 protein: CASSQPGTGGTEAFF
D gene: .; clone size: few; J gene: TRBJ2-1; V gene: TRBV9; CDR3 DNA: TGTGCCAGCAGCGTAGAAGGAGGAAACAATGAGCAGTTCTTC; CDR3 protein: CASSVEGGNNEQFF
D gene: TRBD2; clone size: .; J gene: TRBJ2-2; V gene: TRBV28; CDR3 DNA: TGTGCCAGCAGTTCGTACGGACTAGCGGGGGGGAACACCGGGGAGCTGTTTTTT; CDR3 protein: CASSSYGLAGGNTGELFF
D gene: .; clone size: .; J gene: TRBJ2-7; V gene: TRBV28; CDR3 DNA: TGTGCCAGCAGTCCCAACGAACAGGGCTACGAGCAGTACTTC; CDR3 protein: CASSPNEQGYEQYF
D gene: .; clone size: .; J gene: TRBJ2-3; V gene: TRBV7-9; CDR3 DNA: TGTGCCAGCAGCCCCCCAGGGATTAATACGCAGTATTTT; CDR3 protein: CASSPPGINTQYF
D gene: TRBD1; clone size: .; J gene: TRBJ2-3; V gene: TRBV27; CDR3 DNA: TGTGCCAGCAGTATGAGGGGGCTGGATACGCAGTATTTT; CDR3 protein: CASSMRGLDTQYF
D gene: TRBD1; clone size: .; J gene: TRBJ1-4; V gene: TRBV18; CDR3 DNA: TGTGCCAGCTCACCTGGACAGGGAAGGAATGAAAAACTGTTTTTT; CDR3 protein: CASSPGQGRNEKLFF
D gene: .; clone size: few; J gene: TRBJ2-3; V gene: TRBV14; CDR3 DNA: TGTGCCAGCAGCCAACTCGGACTGTCTAGCACAGATACGCAGTATTTT; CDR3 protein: CASSQLGLSSTDTQYF
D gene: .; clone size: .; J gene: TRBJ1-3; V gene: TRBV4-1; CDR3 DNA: TGCGCCAGCAGCCAAGATTCAGGGATGGGGCGGTCTGGAAACACCATATATTTT; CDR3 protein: CASSQDSGMGRSGNTIYF
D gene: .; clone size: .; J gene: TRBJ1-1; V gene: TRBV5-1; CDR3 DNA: TGCGCCAGCAGCTTCACGGGGGAGAACACTGAAGCTTTCTTT; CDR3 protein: CASSFTGENTEAFF
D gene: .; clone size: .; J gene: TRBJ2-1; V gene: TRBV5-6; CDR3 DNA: TGTGCCAGCAGCTGGGGGGCCGCGGGGGAGGGACACAATGAGCAGTTCTTC; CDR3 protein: CASSWGAAGEGHNEQFF
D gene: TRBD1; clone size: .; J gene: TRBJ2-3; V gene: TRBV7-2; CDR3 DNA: TGTGCCAGCAGCTTCCAGGGGGCTCGTACGCAGTATTTT; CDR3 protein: CASSFQGARTQYF
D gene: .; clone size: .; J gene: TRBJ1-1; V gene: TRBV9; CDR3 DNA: TGTGCCAGCAGCGTAGAGGGGGGGCTGCTGAACACTGAAGCTTTCTTT; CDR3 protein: CASSVEGGLLNTEAFF
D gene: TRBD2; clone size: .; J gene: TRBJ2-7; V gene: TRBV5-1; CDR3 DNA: TGCGCCAGCAGCTTGGGCCAGGGAGGGCTCGAGCAGTACTTC; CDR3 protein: CASSLGQGGLEQYF
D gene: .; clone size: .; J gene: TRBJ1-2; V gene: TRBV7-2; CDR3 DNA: TGTGCCAGCAGCTGGGACTCCTTCCCTGGCTACACCTTC; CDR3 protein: CASSWDSFPGYTF
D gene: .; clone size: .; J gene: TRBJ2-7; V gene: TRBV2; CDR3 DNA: TGTGCCAGCAACCCAAGTGGGGGCGCATACGAGCAGTACTTC; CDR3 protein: CASNPSGGAYEQYF
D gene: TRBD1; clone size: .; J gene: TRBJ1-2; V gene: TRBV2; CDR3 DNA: TGTGCCAGCTCTATAGAGGGGGCCGGCTACACCTTC; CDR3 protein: CASSIEGAGYTF
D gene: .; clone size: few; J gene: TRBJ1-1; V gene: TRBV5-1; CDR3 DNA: TGCGCCAGCAGCTTGGGAGGACAGAACACTGAAGCTTTCTTT; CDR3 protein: CASSLGGQNTEAFF
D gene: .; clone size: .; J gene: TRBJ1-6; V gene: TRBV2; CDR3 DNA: TGTGCCAGCTTAAAAGAGGGGGGGCGAAATTCACCCCTCCACTTT; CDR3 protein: CASLKEGGRNSPLHF
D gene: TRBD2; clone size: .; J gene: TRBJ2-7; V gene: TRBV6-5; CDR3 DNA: TGTGCCAGCAGCCAAGGGACTAGCGGGGCGCGCGAGCAGTACTTC; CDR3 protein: CASSQGTSGAREQYF
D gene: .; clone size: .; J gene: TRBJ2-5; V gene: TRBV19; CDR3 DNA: TGTGCCAGTAGTGAATCAACAGTAAGGGAGAAGACCCAGTACTTC; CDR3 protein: CASSESTVREKTQYF
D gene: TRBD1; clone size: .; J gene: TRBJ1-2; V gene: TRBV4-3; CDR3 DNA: TGCGCCAGCAGCCAAGCCCAGGGGGCGTATGGCTACACCTTC; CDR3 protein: CASSQAQGAYGYTF
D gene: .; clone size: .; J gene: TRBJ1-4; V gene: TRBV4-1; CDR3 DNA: TGCGCCAGCAGCCAAGGGGGGGTTGAAAAACTGTTTTTT; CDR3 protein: CASSQGGVEKLFF
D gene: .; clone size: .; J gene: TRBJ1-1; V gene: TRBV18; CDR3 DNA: TGTGTCAGCTCACCGAGGAGGGAGAACACTGAAGCTTTCTTT; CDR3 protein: CVSSPRRENTEAFF
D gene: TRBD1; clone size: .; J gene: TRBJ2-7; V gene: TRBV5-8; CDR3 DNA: TGTGCCAGCAGTCGAACCGGGACAGGGGGCCACGAGCAGTACTTC; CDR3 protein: CASSRTGTGGHEQYF
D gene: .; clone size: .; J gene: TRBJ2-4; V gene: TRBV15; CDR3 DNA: TGTGCCACCAGCAGAGACCCCTCAGGGGGGGCCAAAAACATTCAGTACTTC; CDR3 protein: CATSRDPSGGAKNIQYF
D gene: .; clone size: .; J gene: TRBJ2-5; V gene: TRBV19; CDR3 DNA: TGTGCCAGTATAGGAGGTGACAAACAGACCCAGTACTTC; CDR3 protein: CASIGGDKQTQYF
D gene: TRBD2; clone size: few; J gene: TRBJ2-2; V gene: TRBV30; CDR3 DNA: TGTGCCTGGAATCTCGCGGGAGCAGTCGGGGAGCTGTTTTTT; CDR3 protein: CAWNLAGAVGELFF
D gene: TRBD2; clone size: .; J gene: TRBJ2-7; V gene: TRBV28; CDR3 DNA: TGTGCCAGCAGTTTTATGCTGTGGGGAGGGTACAACTCCTACGAGCAGTACTTC; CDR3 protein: CASSFMLWGGYNSYEQYF
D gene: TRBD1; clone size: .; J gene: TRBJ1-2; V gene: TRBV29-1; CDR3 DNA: TGCAGCGTTGAACCGGGACAGGAAAACGGCTACACCTTC; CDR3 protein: CSVEPGQENGYTF
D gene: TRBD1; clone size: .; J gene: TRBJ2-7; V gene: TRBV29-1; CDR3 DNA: TGCAGCGCCCGGACAGGCCCGACCTACGAGCAGTACTTC; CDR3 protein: CSARTGPTYEQYF
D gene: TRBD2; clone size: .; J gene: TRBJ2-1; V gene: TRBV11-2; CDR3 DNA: TGTGCCAGCAGCTATAGCGGGAGGACCAGGGATGAGCAGTTCTTC; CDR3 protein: CASSYSGRTRDEQFF
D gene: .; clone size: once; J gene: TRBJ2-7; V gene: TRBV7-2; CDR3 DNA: TGTGCCAGCAGCTTAACAGGCCCGTCCTCCTACGAGCAGTACTTC; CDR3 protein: CASSLTGPSSYEQYF
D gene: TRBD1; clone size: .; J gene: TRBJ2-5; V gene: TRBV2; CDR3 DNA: TGTGCCAGCAGTGAGTGGGGACAGGGGTCGGAGACCCAGTACTTC; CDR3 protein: CASSEWGQGSETQYF
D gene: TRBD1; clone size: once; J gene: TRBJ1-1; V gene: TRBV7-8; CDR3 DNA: TGTGCCAGCAGCTTAGGACAGGGCATGAGTGAAGCTTTCTTT; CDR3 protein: CASSLGQGMSEAFF
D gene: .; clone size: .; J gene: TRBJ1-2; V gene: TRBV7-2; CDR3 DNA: TGTGCCAGCAGTAACCGGCCTAGGGGCCCCTATGGCTACACCTTC; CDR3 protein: CASSNRPRGPYGYTF
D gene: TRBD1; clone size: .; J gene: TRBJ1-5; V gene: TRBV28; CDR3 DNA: TGTGCCAGCAGCCCAACGCGCGAAAAGACAGGGAAGATCGGGAATCAGCCCCAGCATTTT; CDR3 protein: CASSPTREKTGKIGNQPQHF
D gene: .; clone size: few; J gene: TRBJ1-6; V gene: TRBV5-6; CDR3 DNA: TGTGCCAGCAGCCTCATACAGGGTAGCTCCTATAATTCACCCCTCCACTTT; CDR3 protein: CASSLIQGSSYNSPLHF
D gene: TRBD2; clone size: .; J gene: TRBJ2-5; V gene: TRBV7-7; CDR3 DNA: TGTGCCAGCAGCTTATTAGCTAGCGGGGGCTCGGGGGAGACCCAGTACTTC; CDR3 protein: CASSLLASGGSGETQYF
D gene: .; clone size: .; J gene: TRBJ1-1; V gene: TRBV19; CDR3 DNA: TGCGCCAGTACTGAGAGGAATGAAGCTTTCTTT; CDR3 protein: CASTERNEAFF
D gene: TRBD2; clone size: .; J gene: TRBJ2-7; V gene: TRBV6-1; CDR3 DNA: TGTGCCAGCAGTGTGAGCGGGAGCGAGCAGTACTTC; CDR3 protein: CASSVSGSEQYF
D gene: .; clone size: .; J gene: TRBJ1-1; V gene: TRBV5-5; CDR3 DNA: TGTGCCAGCAGCTTGCAAATGAACACTGAAGCTTTCTTT; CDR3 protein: CASSLQMNTEAFF
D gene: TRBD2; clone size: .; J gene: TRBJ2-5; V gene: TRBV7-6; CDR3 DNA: TGTGCCAGCAGCCACCCGAGGACTAGCGGGAGCTTGGAGACCCAGTACTTC; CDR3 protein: CASSHPRTSGSLETQYF
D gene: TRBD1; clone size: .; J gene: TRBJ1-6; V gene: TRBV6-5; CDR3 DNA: TGTGCCAGCAGTTATGGCGACAGGGCCGCTTCACCCCTCCACTTT; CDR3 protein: CASSYGDRAASPLHF
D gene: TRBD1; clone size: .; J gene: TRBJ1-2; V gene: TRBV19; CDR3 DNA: TGTGCCAGTAGTATACCGGGACAGAGCTATGGCTACACCTTC; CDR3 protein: CASSIPGQSYGYTF
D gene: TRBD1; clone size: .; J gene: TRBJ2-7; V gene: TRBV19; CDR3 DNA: TGTGCCAGTAGTATAGGGGGACAGGTGCAATACGAGCAGTACTTC; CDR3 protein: CASSIGGQVQYEQYF
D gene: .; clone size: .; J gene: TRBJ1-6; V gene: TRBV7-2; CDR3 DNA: TGTGCCAGCAGCAAACAGGGACCCCGCTCACCCCTCCACTTT; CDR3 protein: CASSKQGPRSPLHF
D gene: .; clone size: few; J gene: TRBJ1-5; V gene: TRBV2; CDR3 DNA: TGTGCCAGCAGTGACAGGGTGGGCAATCAGCCCCAGCATTTT; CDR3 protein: CASSDRVGNQPQHF